Below, one TCR beta chain is given with its context. Original methodology: Amplification from reference gene primers served as the basis for estimated nucleated cell counts. The method was immunoSEQ multiplex PCR; TCRdb's version includes in-frame clones alone and lacks a portion of them. V and J calls plus clone size are reproduced from that table; the DNA served to infer D and trimming. This sample has about 47,000 clones; roughly 90% occur once, and the top ten carry 3% to 3.5%. These data come from a study of blood T cell repertoires in COVID-19. Study-level information: The cDNA or gDNA used as material had been derived from T cells, B-cell-depleted T cells, or PBMCs.

This CDR3 is 13 amino acids long. Trimming took off 5 bases at V and 7 bases at J, with 11 bases between the two ends. Germline V gene lookup returns CDR1 SEHNR and CDR2 FQNEAQ (reference sequence). The J gene is TRBJ2-2, the V gene TRBV7-9; D is uncertain. The specimen sequenced was peripheral blood. The clonotype comes from a man in his forties or fifties with active COVID-19. In DNA, the CDR3 is TGTGCCAGCAGCCCCCCGATGCGCGGGGAGCTGTTTTTT. Its translation: CASSPPMRGELFF.